The 31 T cell receptor beta chains given below trace back to one sample, sequenced in a study of graft-versus-host responses after intestinal transplantation. Intraepithelial and lamina propria lymphocytes were freed from processed graft tissue. Method: immunoSEQ multiplex PCR; TCRdb's copy keeps in-frame clones and lacks some. Seen here are fewer than 20,000 clones, around 83% observed once, and the top ten hold 3.8%. Sequenced here: ileum tissue, sampled roughly 620 days after intestinal transplantation. The receptor set was obtained from a human patient who received an intestinal transplant, so some T cells may come from the graft donor.

J is TRBJ1-2 and V is TRBV5-4, with 9 bases fitting TRBD1. This CDR3 region has 14 residues. The germline gives CDR1 SGHNT, CDR2 YYREEE (reference sequence). With V trimmed by 4 bases and J by 4 bases, 5 bases remained unmatched. The CDR3 sequence: CASSRSDRGYGYTF. The CDR3 coding sequence is TGTGCCAGCAGCAGATCGGACAGGGGCTATGGCTACACCTTC.

This chain joins TRBV9 and TRBJ2-5, with unresolved D. The end of the DNA is better explained by TRBJ2-7, so the J call may be wrong. The CDR3 has 15 amino acids. CDR1 and CDR2 (germline): SGDLS, YYNGEE. DNA of the CDR3: TGTGCCAGCAGCGTAGGAAGGGTCGGATCCTACGAGCAGTACTTC. Encoded protein: CASSVGRVGSYEQYF.

The V gene is TRBV7-9, the J gene TRBJ2-7; TRBD1 aligns across 7 bases. J gave up 1 base and V 1 base, and 7 bases lay outside the gene matches. CDR3 length: 16 residues. Germline CDR1 reads SEHNR; CDR2 reads FQNEAQ (reference sequence). CDR3 protein: CASSLVLGQVSYEQYF. For the CDR3, the DNA is TGTGCCAGCAGCTTAGTGTTAGGACAGGTTTCCTACGAGCAGTACTTC.

The V call is TRBV11-2, the J call TRBJ2-2; D is unclear. The CDR3 spans 13 residues. Germline loops: CDR1 SGHAT, CDR2 FQNNGV. The V and J ends lost 2 bases and 4 bases respectively, with 5 bases between them. The CDR3 nucleotides read TGTGCCAGCAGCTTATTGGGCACCGGGGAGCTGTTTTTT. This sequence encodes CASSLLGTGELFF.

CDR3 sequence (DNA): TGCGCCAGCAGCTTGGTTCCCGGGACAGGCTACACTGAAGCTTTCTTT. Translating it yields CASSLVPGTGYTEAFF. The rearrangement joins TRBV5-1 to TRBJ1-1, with 8 bases lining up with TRBD1. Germline assignment: CDR1 SGHRS and CDR2 YFSETQ. Germline trimming cut 0 bases from V and 3 bases from J; bases unmatched to any gene: 7. The CDR3 is 16 amino acids.

The chain employs TRBV5-4 and TRBJ1-2, with 8 bases matching TRBD1. Germline assignment: CDR1 SGHNT and CDR2 YYREEE (reference sequence). Losses at the gene ends were 5 bases for V and 7 bases for J; bases not matched to a gene: 10. The CDR3 sequence is 14 residues long. The CDR3 reads CASSPGGWSSGYTF. In DNA form, the CDR3 reads TGTGCCAGCAGTCCAGGGGGCTGGAGCTCTGGCTACACCTTC. Based on the CDR3 plus reference TRBV5-4 and TRBJ1-2, the full variable domain is ETGVTQSPTHLIKTRGQQVTLRCSSQSGHNTVSWYQQALGQGPQFIFQYYREEENGRGNFPPRFSGLQFPNYSSELNVNALELDDSALYLCASSPGGWSSGYTFGSGTRLTVV.

This clone was seen a single time. The J gene is TRBJ2-5, the V gene TRBV9; possibly TRBD2 for D (5 bases). Germline assignment: CDR1 SGDLS and CDR2 YYNGEE. The CDR3 contains 14 residues. The V end was cut by 4 bases, the J end by 5 bases, with 15 bases between. The CDR3 bases are TGTGCCAGCAGCTCTGGGGAGCCCCCGGAGACCCAGTACTTC. This sequence encodes CASSSGEPPETQYF.

J is TRBJ1-5 and V is TRBV6-1; D gene uncertain. CDR3 length: 14 residues. The V and J ends lost 2 bases and 3 bases respectively, with 8 bases between them. Germline V CDR1 and CDR2: MNHNS, SASEGT. DNA of the CDR3: TGTGCCAGCAGTGAATTGGATACCAATCAGCCCCAGCATTTT. Its protein product is CASSELDTNQPQHF.

V usage is TRBV29-1 and J usage is TRBJ2-7, with D perhaps TRBD1 (5 bases). The CDR3 is 11 residues long. Germline V gene sequence: CDR1 SQVTM, CDR2 ANQGSEA. Trimming left V 5 bases short and J 0 bases short, with 5 bases between. This CDR3 is CSVRGSYEQYF. The CDR3 DNA is TGCAGCGTTAGGGGCTCCTACGAGCAGTACTTC.

The chain has TRBV9 and TRBJ1-1; D might be TRBD1 (5 bases). Germline V gene lookup returns CDR1 SGDLS and CDR2 YYNGEE. Trimming took 4 bases from V and 2 from J, leaving 12 bases between them. This CDR3 comprises 14 residues. The CDR3 protein is CASSPRQYNTEAFF. DNA for the CDR3: TGTGCCAGCAGCCCCCGACAGTATAACACTGAAGCTTTCTTT.

The rearrangement uses TRBV6-7 and TRBJ2-2; 8 bases are a match to TRBD1. TRBV6-7 is filed as an ORF, its function uncertain. The CDR3 length is 15 residues. V gave up 4 bases and J gave up 6 bases; unmatched junction bases: 7. The CDR3 sequence: CASSLRTGLAGELFF. As DNA, the CDR3 is TGTGCCAGCAGTTTAAGGACAGGGTTGGCCGGGGAGCTGTTTTTT.

The J gene is TRBJ1-6, the V gene TRBV2; the D is unclear. This CDR3 contains 16 residues. V was pared by 8 bases and J by 3 bases, with 17 bases between. CDR1 is SNHLY and CDR2 is FYNNEI in the germline V gene. The CDR3 coding sequence is TGTGCCAGCGTATTGGAGCAAACCCGCTATAATTCACCCCTCCACTTT. It specifies CASVLEQTRYNSPLHF.

The chain employs TRBV12-5 and TRBJ1-2; no firm D call. This CDR3 is built from 11 residues. Deletions cut 9 bases from V and 4 bases from J, with 9 bases between. The germline CDR1 and CDR2 sequences are LGHNT and FRNRAP. In DNA form, the CDR3 reads TGTGCTAGGGAGGATCTCTATGGCTACACCTTC. Encoded protein: CAREDLYGYTF.

The gene calls are TRBV2 and TRBJ2-5; the D gene is possibly TRBD1 (5 bases). This CDR3 comprises 15 residues. The V end was cut by 6 bases, the J end by 2 bases, with 16 bases between. Germline-derived CDR1 and CDR2 are SNHLY and FYNNEI. This CDR3 is CASSSQTGRQETQYF. CDR3 coding DNA: TGTGCCAGCAGCTCCCAAACAGGAAGACAAGAGACCCAGTACTTC.

Here the CDR3 reads CASRLNTGSGNTIYF. DNA of the CDR3: TGCGCCAGCAGACTAAACACAGGATCTGGAAACACCATATATTTT. The chain combines TRBV5-1 with TRBJ1-3, with D perhaps TRBD1 (5 bases). Trimming took 5 bases from V and 1 from J, leaving 13 bases between them. CDR1 SGHRS and CDR2 YFSETQ come from the germline V gene. The CDR3 runs to 15 residues. Full variable domain (remainder filled in from reference TRBV5-1 and TRBJ1-3): KAGVTQTPRYLIKTRGQQVTLSCSPISGHRSVSWYQQTPGQGLQFLFEYFSETQRNKGNFPGRFSGRQFSNSRSEMNVSTLELGDSALYLCASRLNTGSGNTIYFGEGSWLTVV.

V is TRBV5-5 and J is TRBJ2-1, with D maybe TRBD2 (6 bases). V was cut by 4 bases and J by 10 bases, with 12 bases left in between. Germline V gives CDR1 SGHKS, CDR2 YYEKEE (reference sequence). The CDR3 has 12 amino acids. The CDR3 DNA follows: TGTGCCAGCAGCCGCGATGCGGGGGAGCAGTTCTTC. It encodes CASSRDAGEQFF.

This chain connects TRBV9 to TRBJ2-1, with 7 bases lining up with TRBD2. V trimming: 1 base; J trimming: 4 bases; junction bases outside the gene matches: 5. There are 15 residues in the CDR3. Looked up from germline, CDR1 is SGDLS and CDR2 is YYNGEE. CDR3 DNA: TGTGCCAGCAGCGTAACTAGCGCCCGGTACAATGAGCAGTTCTTC. Residues: CASSVTSARYNEQFF.

This clone was picked up a small number of times. This chain uses TRBV7-2 with TRBJ1-2, with D perhaps TRBD1 (5 bases). The CDR3 has 14 residues. Germline CDR1 SGHTA, CDR2 FQGNSA. V shed 5 bases and J shed 3 bases, with 13 bases lying between them. In DNA form, the CDR3 reads TGTGCCAGCAGCGCTCAACGGGGCGACTATGGCTACACCTTC. It translates to CASSAQRGDYGYTF.

CDR3 region: CASTTVGGVPQETQYF. The CDR3 region has the DNA TGTGCCAGCACAACCGTCGGGGGGGTCCCTCAAGAGACCCAGTACTTC. The V call is TRBV7-6, the J call TRBJ2-5, with 8 nucleotides matching TRBD2. Germline assignment: CDR1 SGHVS and CDR2 FNYEAQ. This CDR3 comprises 16 residues. V lost 7 bases and J lost 2; bases outside the gene matches: 12.

This clone was detected only a few times. This chain connects TRBV20-1 to TRBJ2-7, with 7 bases lining up with TRBD1. The CDR3 consists of 11 residues. Germline V CDR1 and CDR2: DFQATT, SNEGSKA (reference sequence). Trimming cost V 6 bases and J 5 bases; bases outside gene matches: 4. CDR3 nucleotide sequence: TGCAGTGCGAGACAGGGTAACGAGCAGTACTTC. Translation gives CSARQGNEQYF.

This clone was detected a few times. V is TRBV5-6 and J is TRBJ2-7, with 8 bases identical to TRBD1. From germline, CDR1 is SGHDT and CDR2 YYEEEE. V lost 0 bases, J lost 6 bases, and 17 bases stayed unmatched. This CDR3 region has 18 residues. CDR3 protein: CASSLVAGGPRGPPEQYF. CDR3 coding DNA: TGTGCCAGCAGCTTGGTGGCAGGGGGCCCAAGGGGACCGCCCGAGCAGTACTTC.

The sample holds a few counts of this clone. The rearrangement links TRBV9 to TRBJ2-5; TRBD1 might be the D (6 bases). This CDR3 region has 16 residues. V lost 3 bases and J 1 base, leaving 16 bases between the germline ends. Per the germline V gene, CDR1 is SGDLS and CDR2 is YYNGEE. In DNA, the CDR3 is TGTGCCAGCAGCGCCCACTCAGGACAGATCCAAGAGACCCAGTACTTC. Amino acid sequence: CASSAHSGQIQETQYF. Looking up the rest from reference TRBV9 and TRBJ2-5 gives the full variable domain: DSGVTQTPKHLITATGQRVTLRCSPRSGDLSVYWYQQSLDQGLQFLIQYYNGEERAKGNILERFSAQQFPDLHSELNLSSLELGDSALYFCASSAHSGQIQETQYFGPGTRLLVL.

The chain combines TRBV11-3 with TRBJ2-7, with 8 bases fitting TRBD1. V was clipped by 4 bases and J by 5 bases; unmatched bases: 7. The CDR3 spans 14 residues. CDR1 SGHNT and CDR2 YENEEA come from the germline V gene. CDR3 loop: CASSYRDRTHEQYF. The CDR3 DNA reads TGTGCCAGCAGCTACCGGGACAGGACCCACGAGCAGTACTTC.

The V gene is TRBV5-1, the J gene TRBJ2-5; 15 nucleotides match TRBD2. The trim removed 6 bases at V and 4 bases at J, leaving 7 bases unmatched. Germline V gene sequence: CDR1 SGHRS, CDR2 YFSETQ. This CDR3 has 16 residues. CDR3 residues: CASTPGLAGGRETQYF. CDR3 nucleotides: TGCGCCAGCACCCCAGGACTAGCGGGGGGGCGAGAGACCCAGTACTTC.

This clone was observed a single time. V gene TRBV4-1 combines with J gene TRBJ2-7, with 8 bases matching TRBD1. CDR3 length: 15 residues. V trimming: 1 base; J trimming: 5 bases; junction bases outside the gene matches: 7. The germline V gene encodes CDR1 MGHRA and CDR2 YSYEKL. This CDR3 is CASSQGQGAPNEQYF. In nucleotides, the CDR3 is TGCGCCAGCAGCCAAGGGCAGGGGGCCCCCAACGAGCAGTACTTC.

The genes are TRBV30 and TRBJ1-5, with 7 bases that match TRBD1. The V segment lost 0 bases and the J segment 7 bases; nucleotides outside the gene matches: 9. Germline V gene data show CDR1 as GTSNPN and CDR2 as SVGIG (reference sequence). CDR3 length equals 15 residues. This CDR3 reads CAWSVQGQRRQPQHF. The DNA for the CDR3 is TGTGCCTGGAGTGTACAGGGACAGCGGCGGCAGCCCCAGCATTTT.

This clone was detected only a few times. V usage is TRBV7-9 and J usage is TRBJ1-1, with D tentatively TRBD1 (5 bases). CDR3 size: 13 residues. Germline V lookup: CDR1 SEHNR, CDR2 FQNEAQ (reference sequence). Trimming took off 1 base at V and 4 bases at J, with 7 bases between the two ends. The CDR3: CASSLDGGTEAFF. The CDR3, as DNA: TGTGCCAGCAGCTTAGATGGGGGCACTGAAGCTTTCTTT.

The chain couples TRBV10-3 to TRBJ1-4; TRBD1 aligns across 9 bases. V dropped 5 bases and J dropped 4; count of bases not matched to a gene: 2. This CDR3 spans 14 amino acids. Germline values: CDR1 ENHRY, CDR2 SYGVKD. The CDR3 sequence: CAISSGQGNEKLFF. CDR3 nucleotides: TGTGCCATCAGTTCGGGACAGGGTAATGAAAAACTGTTTTTT.

V gene TRBV9 combines with J gene TRBJ1-1, with 12 positions matching TRBD1. V lost 2 bases to trimming and J lost 4 bases; unmatched junction nucleotides: 3. Germline V lookup: CDR1 SGDLS, CDR2 YYNGEE. The CDR3 is made up of 15 amino acids. The CDR3 DNA follows: TGTGCCAGCAGCGTGGGACAGGGGGCGGGCACTGAAGCTTTCTTT. Amino acid sequence: CASSVGQGAGTEAFF.

Only a few counts were recorded for this clone. The chain uses TRBV30 and TRBJ1-2, with TRBD1 matching over 7 bases. This CDR3 is built from 14 residues. Trimming removed 0 bases from V and 8 bases from J; junction bases left unmatched: 9. CDR1 and CDR2 from the germline V gene are GTSNPN and SVGIG (reference sequence). CDR3 bases: TGTGCCTGGAGTGTTCAATCAGGGGGTAGCGGCTACACCTTC. Its translation is CAWSVQSGGSGYTF.

This chain links TRBV19 with TRBJ2-1; weak D call: TRBD1 (6 bases). The CDR3 has 14 residues. The V gene lost 3 bases and the J gene lost 3 bases, with 9 bases spanning the gap. The germline V gene has CDR1 LNHDA and CDR2 SQIVND (reference sequence). The CDR3 sequence: CASSMGHLYNEQFF. The CDR3 coding sequence is TGTGCCAGTAGTATGGGACACCTCTACAATGAGCAGTTCTTC.